This TCR beta chain was captured in a study of CD8+ T cells in alopecia areata. General observations from the study: Higher clonality than in normal scalp was seen in lesional scalp, especially alopecia totalis/universalis. Patients displayed less clarity in TCR sharing than mice, a finding possibly related to HLA.

In regard to this clone: The antigen remains undetermined.

Extracted RNA was reverse transcribed, and the resulting cDNA served as sequencing template. The assay was immunoSEQ multiplex PCR, and TCRdb's table has in-frame clones only and misses some. Of roughly 40,000 clones in the sample, around 50% were seen once. Germline V gene sequence: CDR1 SGHTA, CDR2 FQGNSA. The CDR3 contains 16 residues. Trimming took 1 base from V and 3 from J; bases not matched to a gene: 5. CD4+ cells underwent sorting into CD25+CD127- cells for 5 or 6 patients. Samples from alopecia areata patients were lesional scalp punch biopsies and peripheral blood. The clonotype originates from a human donor with alopecia areata. Sequencing input: CD4+ Tregs sorted from blood. The V call is TRBV7-2, the J call TRBJ2-2; TRBD2 aligns across 7 bases. CDR3 DNA: TGTGCCAGCAGCTTAGGCCAGCGGGGATACACCGGGGAGCTGTTTTTT. This gives the protein CASSLGQRGYTGELFF.